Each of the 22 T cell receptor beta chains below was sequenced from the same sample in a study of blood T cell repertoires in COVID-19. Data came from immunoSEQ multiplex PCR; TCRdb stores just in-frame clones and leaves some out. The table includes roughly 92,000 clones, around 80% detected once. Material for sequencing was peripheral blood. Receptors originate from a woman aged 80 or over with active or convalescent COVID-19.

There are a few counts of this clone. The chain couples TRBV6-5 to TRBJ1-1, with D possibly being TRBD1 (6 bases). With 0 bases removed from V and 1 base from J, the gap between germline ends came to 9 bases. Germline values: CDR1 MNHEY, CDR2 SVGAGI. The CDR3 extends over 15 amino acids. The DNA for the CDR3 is TGTGCCAGCAGTTACTCTGGGGGGGCGAACACTGAAGCTTTCTTT. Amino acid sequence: CASSYSGGANTEAFF.

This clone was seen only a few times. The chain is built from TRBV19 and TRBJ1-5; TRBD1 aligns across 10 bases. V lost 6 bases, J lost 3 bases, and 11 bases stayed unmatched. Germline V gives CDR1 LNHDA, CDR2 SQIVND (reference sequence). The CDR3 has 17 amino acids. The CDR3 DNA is TGTGCCAGTAGGAAGTCTAGGGGACAGGGGAACAATCAGCCCCAGCATTTT. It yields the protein CASRKSRGQGNNQPQHF.

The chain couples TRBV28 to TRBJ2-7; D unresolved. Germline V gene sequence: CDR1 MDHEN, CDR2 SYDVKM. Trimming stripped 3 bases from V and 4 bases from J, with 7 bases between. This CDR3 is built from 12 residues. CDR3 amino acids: CASSFARYEQYF. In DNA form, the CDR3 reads TGTGCCAGCAGTTTCGCCAGGTACGAGCAGTACTTC. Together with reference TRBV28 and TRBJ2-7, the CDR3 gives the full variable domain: DVKVTQSSRYLVKRTGEKVFLECVQDMDHENMFWYRQDPGLGLRLIYFSYDVKMKEKGDIPEGYSVSREKKERFSLILESASTNQTSMYLCASSFARYEQYFGPGTRLTVT.

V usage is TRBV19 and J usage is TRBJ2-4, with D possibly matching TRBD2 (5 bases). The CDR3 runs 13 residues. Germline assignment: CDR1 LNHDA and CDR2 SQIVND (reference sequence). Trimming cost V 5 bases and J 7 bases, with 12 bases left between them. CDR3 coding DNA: TGTGCCAGTAGTTCTTCGGGGTGGAACATTCAGTACTTC. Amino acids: CASSSSGWNIQYF.

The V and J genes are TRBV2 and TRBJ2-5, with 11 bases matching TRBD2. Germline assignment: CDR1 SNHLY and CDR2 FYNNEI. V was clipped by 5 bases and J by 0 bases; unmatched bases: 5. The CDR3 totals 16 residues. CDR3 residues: CASSPLGLADQETQYF. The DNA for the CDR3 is TGTGCCAGCAGTCCATTGGGACTAGCGGACCAAGAGACCCAGTACTTC.

Here the CDR3 reads CASSLNGAGSADTQYF. Here the CDR3 DNA reads TGTGCCAGCAGCTTAAATGGAGCGGGGTCCGCCGATACGCAGTATTTT. The J gene is TRBJ2-3, the V gene TRBV7-3; 7 positions match TRBD2. V shed 1 base, J shed 6 bases, and the junction held 10 bases outside the gene matches. Germline CDR1 is SGHTA and CDR2 is FQGTGA. The CDR3 has 16 residues.

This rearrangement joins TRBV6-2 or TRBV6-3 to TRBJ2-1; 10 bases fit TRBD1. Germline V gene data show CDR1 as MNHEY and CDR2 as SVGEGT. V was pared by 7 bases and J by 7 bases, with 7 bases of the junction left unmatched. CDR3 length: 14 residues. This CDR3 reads CASTPWTGGNEQFF. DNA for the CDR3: TGTGCCAGCACCCCATGGACAGGGGGTAATGAGCAGTTCTTC.

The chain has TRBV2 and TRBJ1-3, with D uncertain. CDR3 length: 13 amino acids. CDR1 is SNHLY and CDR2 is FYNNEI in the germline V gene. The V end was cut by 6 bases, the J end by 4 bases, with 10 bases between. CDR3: CASRREIGNTIYF. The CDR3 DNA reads TGTGCCAGCAGGAGGGAAATAGGAAACACCATATATTTT.

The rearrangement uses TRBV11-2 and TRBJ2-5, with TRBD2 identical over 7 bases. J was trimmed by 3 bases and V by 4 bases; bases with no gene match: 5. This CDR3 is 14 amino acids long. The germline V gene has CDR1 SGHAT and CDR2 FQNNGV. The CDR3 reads CASSSGTTKETQYF. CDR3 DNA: TGTGCCAGCAGCTCGGGGACTACCAAAGAGACCCAGTACTTC.

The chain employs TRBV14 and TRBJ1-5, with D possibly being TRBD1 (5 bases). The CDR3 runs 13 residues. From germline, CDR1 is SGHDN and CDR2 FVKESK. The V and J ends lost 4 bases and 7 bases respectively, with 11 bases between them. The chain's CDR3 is CASSRGGGQPQHF. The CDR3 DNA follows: TGTGCCAGCAGCCGCGGGGGGGGACAGCCCCAGCATTTT.

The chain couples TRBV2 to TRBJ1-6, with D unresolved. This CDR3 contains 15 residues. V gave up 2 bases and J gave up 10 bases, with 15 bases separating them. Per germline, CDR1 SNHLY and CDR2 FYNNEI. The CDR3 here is CASSERVGSRSPLHF. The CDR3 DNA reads TGTGCCAGCAGTGAAAGGGTCGGGAGCAGATCACCCCTCCACTTT.

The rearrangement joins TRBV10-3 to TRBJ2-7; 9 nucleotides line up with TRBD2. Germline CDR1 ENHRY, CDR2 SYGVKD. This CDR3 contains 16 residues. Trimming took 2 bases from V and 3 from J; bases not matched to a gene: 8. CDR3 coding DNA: TGTGCCATCAGTGAGGGGACTCTAGCGGGGCACTACGAGCAGTACTTC. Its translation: CAISEGTLAGHYEQYF.

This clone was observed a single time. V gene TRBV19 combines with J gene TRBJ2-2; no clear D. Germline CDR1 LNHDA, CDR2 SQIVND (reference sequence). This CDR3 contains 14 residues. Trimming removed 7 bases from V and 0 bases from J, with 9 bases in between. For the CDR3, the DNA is TGTGCCAGTACCGCCACAGCGAACACCGGGGAGCTGTTTTTT. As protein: CASTATANTGELFF.

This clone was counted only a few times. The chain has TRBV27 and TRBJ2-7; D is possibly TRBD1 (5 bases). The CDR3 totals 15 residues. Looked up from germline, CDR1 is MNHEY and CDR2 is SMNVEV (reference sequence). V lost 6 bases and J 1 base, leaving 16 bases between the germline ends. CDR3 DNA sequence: TGTGCCAGCAGCTTAGGACACCCAGTTTCCTACGAGCAGTACTTC. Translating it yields CASSLGHPVSYEQYF.

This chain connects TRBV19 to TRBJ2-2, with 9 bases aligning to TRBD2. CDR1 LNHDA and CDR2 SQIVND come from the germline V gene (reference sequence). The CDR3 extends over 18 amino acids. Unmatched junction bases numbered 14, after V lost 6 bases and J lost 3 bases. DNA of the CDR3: TGTGCCAGTAGCCTCTACGGACCTAGCGGGGCTGACACCGGGGAGCTGTTTTTT. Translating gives CASSLYGPSGADTGELFF.

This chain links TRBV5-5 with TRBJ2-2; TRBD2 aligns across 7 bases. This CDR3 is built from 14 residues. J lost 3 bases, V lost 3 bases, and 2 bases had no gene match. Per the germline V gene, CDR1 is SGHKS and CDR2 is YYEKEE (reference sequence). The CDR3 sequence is CASSSGGHTGELFF. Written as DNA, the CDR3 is TGTGCCAGCAGCTCGGGGGGTCACACCGGGGAGCTGTTTTTT.

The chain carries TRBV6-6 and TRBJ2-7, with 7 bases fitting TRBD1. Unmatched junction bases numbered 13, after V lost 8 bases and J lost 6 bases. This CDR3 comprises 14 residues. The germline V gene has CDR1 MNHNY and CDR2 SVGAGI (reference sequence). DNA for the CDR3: TGTGCCAGCGGACCAACAGGGGTTGGTAGCGAGCAGTACTTC. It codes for CASGPTGVGSEQYF.

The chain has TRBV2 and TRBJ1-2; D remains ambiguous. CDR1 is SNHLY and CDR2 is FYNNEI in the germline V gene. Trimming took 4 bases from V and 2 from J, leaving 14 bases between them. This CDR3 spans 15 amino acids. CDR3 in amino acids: CASSADPGGNYGYTF. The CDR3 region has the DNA TGTGCCAGCAGTGCTGACCCTGGAGGAAACTATGGCTACACCTTC.

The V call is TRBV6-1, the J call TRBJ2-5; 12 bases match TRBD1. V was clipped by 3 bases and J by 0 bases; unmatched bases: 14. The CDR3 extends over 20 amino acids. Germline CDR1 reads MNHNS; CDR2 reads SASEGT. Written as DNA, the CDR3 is TGTGCCAGCAGTGACCCGAGGGGAGGGACAGGGGGCCTGAACCAAGAGACCCAGTACTTC. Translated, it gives CASSDPRGGTGGLNQETQYF.

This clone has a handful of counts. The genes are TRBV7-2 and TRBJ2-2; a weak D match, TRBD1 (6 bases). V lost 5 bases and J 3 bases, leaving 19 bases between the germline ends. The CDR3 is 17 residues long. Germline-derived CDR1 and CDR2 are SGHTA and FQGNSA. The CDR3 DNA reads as TGTGCCAGCAGCGCGTTGGGTACAGGGCCGGACACCGGGGAGCTGTTTTTT. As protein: CASSALGTGPDTGELFF.

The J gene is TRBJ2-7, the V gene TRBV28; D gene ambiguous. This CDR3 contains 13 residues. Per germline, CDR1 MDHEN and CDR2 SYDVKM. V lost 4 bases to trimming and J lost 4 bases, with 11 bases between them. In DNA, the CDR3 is TGTGCCAGCAGTTCCCCTGACTCTTACGAGCAGTACTTC. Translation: CASSSPDSYEQYF.

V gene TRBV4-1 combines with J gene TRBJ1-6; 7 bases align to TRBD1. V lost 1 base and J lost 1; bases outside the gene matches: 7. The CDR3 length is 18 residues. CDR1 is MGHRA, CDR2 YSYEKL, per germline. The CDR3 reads CASSQVRTGESYNSPLHF. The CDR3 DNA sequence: TGCGCCAGCAGCCAAGTACGAACAGGGGAGTCCTATAATTCACCCCTCCACTTT.